This paragraph covers one T cell receptor (beta chain) sequence. An end of the junction does not agree with germline; a read error may underlie this. Germline loops: CDR1 SGHRS, CDR2 YFSETQ. The CDR3 spans 16 residues. As it was prepared, the TCRbeta library received unique molecular identifiers. TCRdb processed the PCR reads anew with MiXCR; each CDR3 protein has one entry. This sample has around 360,000 distinct CDR3 sequences; 10% occur once, and the top ten carry approximately 2.3%. These data come from a study of T-cell reconstitution after alpha-beta-depleted transplantation in children. The chain employs TRBV5-1 and TRBJ2-1, with D perhaps TRBD2 (5 bases). Sequenced here: PBMCs from the stem cell graft donor, sampled from the stem cell graft. The receptor's source is a human donor who donated a stem cell graft to a child with acute lymphoblastic leukemia. The CDR3 nucleotides are TGCGCCAACAGCTTCTTCTGGGAGACCAGGAACAATGAGCAGTTCTTC. It yields the protein CANSFFWETRNNEQFF.